Described below is a single T cell receptor (beta chain) sequence and its context. The antigen is undetermined. These data belong to a study of lymphopenia after photon versus proton radiotherapy. The data were produced by immunoSEQ multiplex PCR, yet TCRdb's version contains in-frame clones alone and is incomplete. The data hold around 63,000 clones, with around 87% observed a single time. Study-level points and caveats: Post-nadir diversity loss with photons came from oligoclonal expansion, particularly CD8+ Temra cells.

The junction had 4 bases not matched to a gene; V was cut back by 4 bases and J by 4 bases. CDR1 and CDR2 from the germline V gene are SGHRS and YFSETQ. The CDR3 runs to 16 residues. The clonotype comes from a man aged 35-49 years with gastric cancer. The chain has TRBV5-1 and TRBJ2-1; 14 bases are shared with TRBD2. The sequenced sample was peripheral blood, obtained from a patient treated with photon-based radiotherapy. CDR3 in DNA: TGCGCCAGCAGCGGGACTAGCGGGGGAAAATACAATGAGCAGTTCTTC. This gives the protein CASSGTSGGKYNEQFF.